This TCR beta chain is from a study of CD8 T cells in ankylosing spondylitis. Study results and caveats: According to the report, clones linked to the disease were significantly enriched in matched synovial fluid samples taken from ankylosing spondylitis patients.

This clonotype appeared a few times. Its antigen is still unknown. One entry per CDR3 protein, called by TCRdb with MiXCR from the 5' RACE reads. The table includes 160,000 or so distinct CDR3 sequences, approximately 9.9% detected once. The ends were cut back, 7 bases at V and 8 bases at J, with 20 bases in the middle. The CDR3 totals 15 residues. The chain has TRBV12-3 or TRBV12-4 and TRBJ2-2; D is tentatively TRBD1 or TRBD2 (6 bases each). Sequencing was performed on blood, either unsorted or a sorted T cell fraction (not recorded which). The sequence was obtained from a female donor with ankylosing spondylitis or in good health (not recorded which). CDR3 in DNA: TGTGCCAGCAAAGACCTCCGGGGGCAGAATGGGGAGCTGTTTTTT. Translating it yields CASKDLRGQNGELFF.